These 14 T cell receptor beta chains share one sample of origin, sequenced in a study of T cells after yellow fever vaccination. MiXCR, applied by TCRdb to the 5' RACE reads, yields one record per CDR3 protein. The sample shows more than 300,000 distinct CDR3 sequences, 9.5% to 12% of them seen only once. Material: CD4+ T cells sorted from PBMCs, obtained 45 days after the yellow fever booster vaccination. Receptors were obtained from a man younger than 30 who received the YFV17D yellow fever vaccine.

This clonotype was seen only once. The chain couples TRBV4-1 to TRBJ2-7; D is unclear. CDR3 length: 14 residues. In germline, CDR1 is MGHRA, CDR2 YSYEKL. Trimming left V 3 bases short and J 4 bases short, with 13 bases between. CDR3 loop: CASSQIPDGYEQYF. In DNA form, the CDR3 reads TGCGCCAGCAGCCAGATCCCCGACGGGTACGAGCAGTACTTC.

This chain connects TRBV29-1 to TRBJ2-7, with 8 bases matching TRBD1. The CDR3 is 13 residues long. J was trimmed by 7 bases and V by 4 bases; bases with no gene match: 9. The V gene's germline CDR1 is SQVTM and CDR2 ANQGSEA. CDR3 amino acids: CSVVDRADGEQYF. The DNA for the CDR3 is TGCAGCGTTGTGGACAGGGCCGACGGAGAGCAGTACTTC.

V usage is TRBV6-5 and J usage is TRBJ1-2; D may be TRBD1 (5 bases). This CDR3 has 15 amino acids. The ends were cut back, 6 bases at V and 6 bases at J, with 20 bases in the middle. CDR1 and CDR2 from the germline V gene are MNHEY and SVGAGI. CDR3 residues: CASSPTLGERDGYTF. In nucleotides, the CDR3 is TGTGCCAGCAGCCCAACCCTGGGGGAACGGGATGGCTACACCTTC.

The chain is built from TRBV10-3 and TRBJ1-1; tentatively, D is TRBD1 (5 bases). From germline, CDR1 is ENHRY and CDR2 SYGVKD. The germline V and J ends were trimmed by 6 bases and 5 bases, with 10 bases remaining between them. CDR3 length: 12 residues. CDR3: CAIRGRGTEAFF. Here the CDR3 DNA reads TGTGCCATCAGGGGGCGGGGGACTGAAGCTTTCTTT.

This clonotype was found many times. The V call is TRBV7-3, the J call TRBJ2-5, with TRBD2 identical over 7 bases. This CDR3 spans 14 amino acids. Trimming cost V 4 bases and J 4 bases; bases outside gene matches: 6. Germline V lookup: CDR1 SGHTA, CDR2 FQGTGA. The CDR3 loop is CASSSGGGRETQYF. CDR3 bases: TGTGCCAGCAGCTCGGGGGGAGGGAGAGAGACCCAGTACTTC.

The rearrangement joins TRBV7-9 to TRBJ2-7; TRBD1 aligns across 9 bases. The CDR3 sequence is 14 residues long. Germline CDR1 reads SEHNR; CDR2 reads FQNEAQ (reference sequence). V shed 5 bases, J shed 7 bases, and the junction held 9 bases outside the gene matches. CDR3 amino acids: CASSRGQGQGEQYV. Written as DNA, the CDR3 is TGTGCCAGCAGCCGCGGACAGGGGCAGGGGGAGCAGTACGTC.

This clonotype was seen more than once but under ten times. Written as DNA, the CDR3 is TGTGCCAGCAGCGTTGGAGCGACAGGGCTGGTAAACTATGGCTACACCTTC. It encodes CASSVGATGLVNYGYTF. The chain has TRBV9 and TRBJ1-2, with 7 bases that match TRBD1. Germline CDR1 and CDR2: SGDLS and YYNGEE. This CDR3 contains 17 residues. V lost 2 bases, J lost 2 bases, and 12 bases stayed unmatched. Together with reference TRBV9 and TRBJ1-2, the CDR3 gives the full variable domain: DSGVTQTPKHLITATGQRVTLRCSPRSGDLSVYWYQQSLDQGLQFLIQYYNGEERAKGNILERFSAQQFPDLHSELNLSSLELGDSALYFCASSVGATGLVNYGYTFGSGTRLTVV.

The V and J genes are TRBV20-1 and TRBJ2-1, with TRBD2 identical over 9 bases. Trimming cost V 1 base and J 9 bases; bases outside gene matches: 10. The CDR3 sequence is 15 residues long. CDR1 is DFQATT and CDR2 is SNEGSKA in the germline V gene (reference sequence). The CDR3 reads CSARGSAGGLVEQFF. In nucleotides, the CDR3 is TGCAGTGCTAGAGGGTCGGCGGGGGGGCTGGTTGAGCAGTTCTTC.

This rearrangement joins TRBV9 to TRBJ2-1; TRBD1 might be the D (6 bases). Between the trimmed V and J ends, which lost 0 bases and 9 bases, there was a span of 13 bases. The germline CDR1 and CDR2 sequences are SGDLS and YYNGEE. This CDR3 has 14 residues. The CDR3 is CASSVVQGKGEQFF. CDR3 nucleotides: TGTGCCAGCAGCGTAGTACAGGGAAAGGGTGAGCAGTTCTTC.

This clonotype has only a few counts. This chain connects TRBV20-1 to TRBJ1-2; a weak D match, TRBD1 (6 bases). V lost 0 bases to trimming and J lost 5 bases, with 22 bases between them. This CDR3 contains 17 residues. Germline CDR1 DFQATT, CDR2 SNEGSKA (reference sequence). CDR3: CSARDLTGPSQGYGYTF. In DNA, the CDR3 is TGCAGTGCTAGAGATTTAACAGGGCCCAGTCAGGGATATGGCTACACCTTC.

The chain uses TRBV4-1 and TRBJ2-3; 9 bases fit TRBD2. The CDR3 runs 15 residues. Unmatched junction bases numbered 10, after V lost 4 bases and J lost 8 bases. In germline, CDR1 is MGHRA, CDR2 YSYEKL. In DNA form, the CDR3 reads TGCGCCAGCAGCCCAGGGTTAGGTAGCGGGGGTACGCAGTATTTT. Protein product: CASSPGLGSGGTQYF.

This clonotype was found many times. The genes are TRBV27 and TRBJ2-3; D unresolved. The germline V and J ends were trimmed by 6 bases and 2 bases, with 12 bases remaining between them. The CDR3 has 14 residues. In germline, CDR1 is MNHEY, CDR2 SMNVEV (reference sequence). CDR3 residues: CASRYPGSTDTQYF. The CDR3 DNA follows: TGTGCCAGCAGATACCCCGGATCCACAGATACGCAGTATTTT.

J is TRBJ1-2 and V is TRBV4-1; 7 bases align to TRBD1. The CDR3 contains 14 residues. Germline CDR1 and CDR2: MGHRA and YSYEKL. Unmatched junction bases numbered 2, after V lost 0 bases and J lost 4 bases. The CDR3, as DNA: TGCGCCAGCAGCCAAGATCCAGGGGGCTATGGCTACACCTTC. Its protein product is CASSQDPGGYGYTF.

This clonotype occurred a few times. V is TRBV3-1 and J is TRBJ2-4; D might be TRBD2 (6 bases). In germline, CDR1 is LGHDT, CDR2 YNNKEL (reference sequence). This CDR3 contains 17 residues. Trimming cost V 0 bases and J 0 bases, with 12 bases left between them. CDR3: CASSQEGMGLAKNIQYF. The CDR3 DNA follows: TGTGCCAGCAGCCAAGAAGGGATGGGACTAGCCAAAAACATTCAGTACTTC.